A single T cell receptor (beta chain) is shown here with its context. This clone was seen more than once but under ten times. Its antigen is unknown. Nothing much larger sits one base from this clone, and base qualities are not available. Additional DNA sequences in this sample encode the identical CDR3. This specimen belongs to a study of beta chain features in type 1 diabetes listed by TCRdb under 2018. Background on the whole study: Patients and healthy donors did not differ in mean age, gender distribution, total cell number or subset yield. A total of 100 million to 140 million sorted cells were examined across all samples, and the number of cells per subset was strongly correlated with RNA yield. Regulatory and stem cell-like memory subsets were obtained from only 8 patients and about 8 healthy donors, while naive and central memory subsets were obtained from all 30 or so donors. The study compared TCRB repertoires of sorted circulating CD4+ T cell subsets between recently diagnosed type 1 diabetes patients and matched healthy donors. Overall study results and their limits: Only small numbers of individuals were included in the HLA sub-analyses, which left unresolved whether HLA type had any influence on TCRB rearrangement. A moderate but significant shortening of TCRB CDR3 length was observed in type 1 diabetes patients in all four CD4+ subsets. Fewer insertions and more nucleotide deletions at VDJ recombination sites were observed in patients with type 1 diabetes, implying thymic rearrangement abnormalities. Because cDNA was sequenced instead of genomic DNA, activated cells with high expression could be over-represented, although the groups did not differ in activation or CD3 levels. Shorter templates might be favored by PCR, yet because patient and control samples were amplified and corrected together, any such skew would affect both groups equally. Naive, central memory and regulatory TCRB repertoires appeared more similar among patients than among healthy donors.

All of the isolated RNA was reverse transcribed with the High Capacity cDNA Reverse Transcription Kit, so expressed TCRB transcripts were sequenced. Naive, central memory and regulatory T cell samples underwent deep immunoSEQ sequencing, averaging approximately 3.5 million total reads per sample. Sorted cells were lysed in RLT buffer and RNA was extracted with DNase-treated RNeasy Micro or Mini kits, depending on cell number. To prevent cross-contamination, every cell subset was processed on its own, while patient and healthy donor samples were processed together. TCRB sequences were amplified from cDNA with the immunoSEQ multiplex PCR, producing 87-bp fragments spanning the CDR3 region. Sequencing of the amplicons was done on the Illumina HiSeq platform. The paper's data handling went like this. PCR bias was corrected computationally using synthetic template baselines, and reads within Hamming distance 2 were collapsed, with unmergeable singletons discarded. By aligning reads against IMGT, V, D and J genes, CDR3 length, and insertions or deletions at six rearrangement sites were assigned. Clonotype counts were normalized to sorted cell number within each subset before computing true diversity and Gini coefficients with the tcR R package. The overlap coefficient, calculated on TCRB nucleotide sequences, was used to quantify repertoire sharing. As a proxy for the pre-selection repertoire, out-of-frame TCRB sequences from naive cells were analyzed. As stored in TCRdb, this immuneACCESS dataset retains in-frame rearrangements with V and J assigned. A fraction of the clones does not appear; measured against another copy, unresolved V genes explain less than half of the discrepancy, and the remainder lacks a known reason. The DNA was the basis for D and trimming; V, J and clone size are from that table. This sample gives about 650,000 clones in total; 9.5% to 15% of them show up just once. Together, the top ten hold more than 0.095% of the sample.

From each donor, a single peripheral blood sample of approximately 120 mL on average was drawn into heparinised tubes. Naive, central memory, regulatory and stem cell-like memory CD4+ T cells were sorted on a BD FACSAria II using a panel including CD45RO, CCR7, CD25, CD127, CD95 and CD27. A purity above 95% was achieved for all sorted populations. Right away, PBMCs were isolated by Lymphoprep density gradient centrifugation and were stained directly, with no culture step. So that batch effects would be minimized, each experiment stained and sorted samples in pairs, pairing one healthy donor with one patient. Sequencing was performed on naive CD4+ T cells from blood. The cell subset or site label on this specimen signifies: true naive CD4+ T cells. This clonotype originated in a man aged 25-45 years with type 1 diabetes.

Here the CDR3 is given as CASSSGGYTF. The DNA sequence is TGTGCCAGCAGTTCCGGAGGCTACACCTTC. This chain joins TRBV28 to TRBJ1-2; confidence is insufficient to name the D gene. The V end loses 4 bases and the J end loses 8 bases, and a stretch of 5 bases separates them. CDR1 MDHEN and CDR2 SYDVKM are derived from the germline V gene. The CDR3 contains 10 residues, cysteine and phenylalanine counted. Kept here is only the CDR3 DNA, which spans 30 bases and is read in frame from base 1.